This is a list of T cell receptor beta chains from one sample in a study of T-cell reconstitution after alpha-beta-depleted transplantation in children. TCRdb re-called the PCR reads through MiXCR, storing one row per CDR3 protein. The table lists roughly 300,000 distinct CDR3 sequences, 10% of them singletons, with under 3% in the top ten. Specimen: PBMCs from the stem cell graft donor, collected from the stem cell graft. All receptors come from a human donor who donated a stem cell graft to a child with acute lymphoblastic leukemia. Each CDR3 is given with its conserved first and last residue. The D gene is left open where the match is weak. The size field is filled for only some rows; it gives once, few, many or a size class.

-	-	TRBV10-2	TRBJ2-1	CASSESDSYNEQFF	TGCGCCAGCAGTGAGTCGGACAGTTACAATGAGCAGTTCTTC
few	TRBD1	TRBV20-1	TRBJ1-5	CSTLDRGSNQPQHF	TGCAGTACATTGGACAGGGGGAGCAATCAGCCCCAGCATTTT
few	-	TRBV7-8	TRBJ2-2	CASSLGPSMVNTGELFF	TGTGCCAGCAGCTTAGGTCCTAGCATGGTAAACACCGGGGAGCTGTTTTTT
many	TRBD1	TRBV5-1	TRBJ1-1	CASSRTGDGTEAFF	TGCGCCAGCAGCCGTACAGGGGATGGCACTGAAGCTTTCTTT
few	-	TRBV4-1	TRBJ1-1	CASSQDSGRWAFF	TGCGCCAGCAGCCAAGATTCAGGGAGGTGGGCTTTCTTT
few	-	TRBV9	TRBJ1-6	CASSVEQGIDSPLHF	TGTGCCAGCAGCGTAGAGCAGGGCATAGATTCACCCCTCCACTTT
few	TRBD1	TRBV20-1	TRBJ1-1	CSARSTTGDLTKAFF	TGCAGTGCTAGATCCACGACAGGGGATCTTACTAAAGCTTTCTTT
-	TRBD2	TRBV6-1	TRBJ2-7	CASSQLRSGTNSYEQYF	TGTGCCAGCAGTCAGCTCCGGAGCGGGACGAACTCCTACGAGCAGTACTTC
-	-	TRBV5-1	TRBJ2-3	CASSLKTTGARTDTQYF	TGCGCCAGCAGCTTAAAAACGACAGGTGCCCGCACAGATACGCAGTATTTT
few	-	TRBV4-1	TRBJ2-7	CASSQGPRNGGYEQYF	TGCGCCAGCAGCCAGGGGCCCCGGAACGGGGGATACGAGCAGTACTTC
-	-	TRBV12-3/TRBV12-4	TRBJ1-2	CASSSGHYYGYTF	TGTGCCAGCAGTTCGGGACACTACTATGGCTACACCTTC
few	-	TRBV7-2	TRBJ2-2	CASSSHRVRTGELFF	TGTGCCAGCAGCTCGCACAGGGTTCGCACCGGGGAGCTGTTTTTT
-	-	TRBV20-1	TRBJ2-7	CSTLGGAPPYEQYF	TGCAGTACGTTGGGGGGGGCGCCCCCCTACGAGCAGTACTTC
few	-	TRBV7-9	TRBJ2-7	CAVGRPGHEQYF	TGTGCGGTTGGCAGGCCCGGGCACGAGCAGTACTTC
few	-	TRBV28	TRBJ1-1	CASSSRDLRAFF	TGTGCCAGCAGCTCTAGGGACCTCAGGGCTTTCTTT
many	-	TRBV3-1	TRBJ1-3	CASSLTSTGNTIYF	TGTGCCAGCAGCCTGACATCCACTGGAAACACCATATATTTT
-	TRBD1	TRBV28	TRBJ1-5	CASDTGGIQQPQHF	TGTGCCAGCGACACAGGGGGCATTCAACAGCCCCAGCATTTT
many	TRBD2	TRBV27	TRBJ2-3	CASSPLAELTDTQYF	TGTGCCAGCAGTCCCCTAGCGGAGCTCACAGATACGCAGTATTTT
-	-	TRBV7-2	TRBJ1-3	CASSKGPYSGNTIYF	TGTGCCAGCTCTAAGGGGCCCTACTCTGGAAACACCATATATTTT
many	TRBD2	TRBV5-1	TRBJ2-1	CASSPRVAGGYNEQFF	TGCGCCAGCAGCCCCCGGGTAGCGGGAGGCTACAATGAGCAGTTCTTC
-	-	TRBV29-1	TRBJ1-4	CSAGPGATNEKLFF	TGCAGCGCCGGTCCAGGGGCAACTAATGAAAAACTGTTTTTT
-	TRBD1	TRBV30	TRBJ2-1	CAWSWTGLEGNEQFF	TGTGCCTGGAGTTGGACAGGGCTTGAGGGCAATGAGCAGTTCTTC
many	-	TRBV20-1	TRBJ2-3	CSAWDLRGTDTQYF	TGCAGTGCGTGGGACTTGCGAGGGACAGATACGCAGTATTTT
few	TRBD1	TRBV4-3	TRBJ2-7	CASSQDGETGGFYEQYF	TGCGCCAGCAGCCAAGATGGGGAGACAGGGGGCTTCTACGAGCAGTACTTC
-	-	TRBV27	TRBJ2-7	CASSFSRGSIYEQYF	TGTGCCAGCAGTTTTTCGAGGGGCAGCATCTACGAGCAGTACTTC
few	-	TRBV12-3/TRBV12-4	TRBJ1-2	CASSLGGRSWGYTF	TGTGCCAGCAGTTTAGGTGGCAGGAGCTGGGGCTACACCTTC
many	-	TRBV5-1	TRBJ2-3	CASSLDNELSDTQYF	TGCGCCAGCAGCTTGGATAACGAGCTCTCAGATACGCAGTATTTT
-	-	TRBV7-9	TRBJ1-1	CASSLSSTGGGNTEAFF	TGTGCCAGCAGCTTAAGTTCTACAGGAGGAGGAAACACTGAAGCTTTCTTT
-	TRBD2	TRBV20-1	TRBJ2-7	CSAPSRLAGVNEQYF	TGCAGTGCTCCTTCCCGACTAGCGGGAGTTAACGAGCAGTACTTC
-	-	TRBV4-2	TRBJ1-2	CASSQAVDPVASYGYTF	TGTGCCAGCAGCCAAGCCGTAGACCCCGTCGCAAGCTATGGCTACACCTTC
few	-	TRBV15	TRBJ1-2	CATSRAGGQGQYGYTF	TGTGCCACCAGCAGAGCCGGGGGGCAGGGGCAATATGGCTACACCTTC
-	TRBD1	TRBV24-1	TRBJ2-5	CATSDSRDRGMQETQYF	TGTGCCACCAGTGATTCTAGGGACAGGGGGATGCAAGAGACCCAGTACTTC
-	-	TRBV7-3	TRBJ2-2	CASSSKTGYTGELFF	TGTGCCAGCAGCTCTAAGACAGGCTACACCGGGGAGCTGTTTTTT
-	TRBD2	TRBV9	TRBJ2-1	CASSVEQGLGYEQFF	TGTGCCAGCAGCGTAGAGCAGGGACTAGGCTATGAGCAGTTCTTC
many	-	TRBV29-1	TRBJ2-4	CSVEEKDIQYF	TGCAGCGTTGAAGAGAAGGACATTCAGTACTTC
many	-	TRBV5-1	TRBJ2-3	CASRPGTTDTQYF	TGCGCCAGCAGGCCTGGGACCACAGATACGCAGTATTTT
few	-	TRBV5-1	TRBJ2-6	CASSPSTGSGANVLTF	TGCGCCAGCAGCCCCTCGACTGGCTCGGGGGCCAACGTCCTGACTTTC
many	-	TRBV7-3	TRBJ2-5	CASSLDGQQETQYF	TGTGCCAGCAGCTTAGATGGGCAGCAAGAGACCCAGTACTTC
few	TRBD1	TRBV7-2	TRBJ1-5	CASSLRGTGGEQPQHF	TGTGCCAGCAGCTTACGGGGGACAGGGGGAGAACAGCCCCAGCATTTT
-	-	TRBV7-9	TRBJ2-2	CASSLSRMNTGELFF	TGTGCCAGCAGCTTATCCAGGATGAACACCGGGGAGCTGTTTTTT
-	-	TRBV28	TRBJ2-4	CASSLTTIQYF	TGTGCCAGCAGTTTGACGACCATTCAGTACTTC
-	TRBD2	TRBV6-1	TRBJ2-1	CASYKRETRGNNEQFF	TGTGCCAGCTACAAGCGGGAGACCCGAGGCAACAATGAGCAGTTCTTC
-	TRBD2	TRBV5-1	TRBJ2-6	CASSWGSSGSSGANGLTF	TGCGCCAGCAGCTGGGGGTCTAGCGGGTCCTCTGGGGCCAACGGCCTGACTTTC
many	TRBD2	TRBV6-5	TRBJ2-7	CASSYSTSGIYEQYF	TGTGCCAGCAGTTACTCGACTAGCGGGATCTACGAGCAGTACTTC
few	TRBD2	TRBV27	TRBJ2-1	CASKTSGRANEQFF	TGTGCCAGCAAGACTAGCGGGAGGGCCAATGAGCAGTTCTTC
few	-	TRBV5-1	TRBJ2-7	CASSQGGTQTYEQYF	TGCGCCAGCAGTCAAGGTGGGACCCAGACCTACGAGCAGTACTTC
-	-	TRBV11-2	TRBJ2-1	CASSSRYYNEQFF	TGTGCCAGCAGCTCGCGATACTACAATGAGCAGTTCTTC
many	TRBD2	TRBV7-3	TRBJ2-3	CASSLGAGGPRDTQYF	TGTGCCAGCAGCTTAGGAGCGGGAGGCCCGCGAGATACGCAGTATTTT
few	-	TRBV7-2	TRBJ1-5	CASSSQWLGLGNQPQHF	TGTGCCAGCAGCTCCCAGTGGCTCGGCTTGGGCAATCAGCCCCAGCATTTT
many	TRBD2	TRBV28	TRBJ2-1	CASSPHLGTSGRGNEQFF	TGTGCCAGCAGTCCCCACCTTGGGACTAGCGGGAGGGGTAATGAGCAGTTCTTC
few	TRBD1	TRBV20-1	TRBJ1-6	CSAQQGSYNSPLHF	TGCAGTGCGCAACAGGGGTCCTATAATTCACCCCTCCACTTT
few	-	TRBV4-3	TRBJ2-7	CASSLYVSSYEQYF	TGCGCCAGCAGCCTGTATGTTAGCTCCTACGAGCAGTACTTC
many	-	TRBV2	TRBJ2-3	CASSPQRGTDTQYF	TGTGCCAGCAGTCCCCAGCGGGGCACAGATACGCAGTATTTT